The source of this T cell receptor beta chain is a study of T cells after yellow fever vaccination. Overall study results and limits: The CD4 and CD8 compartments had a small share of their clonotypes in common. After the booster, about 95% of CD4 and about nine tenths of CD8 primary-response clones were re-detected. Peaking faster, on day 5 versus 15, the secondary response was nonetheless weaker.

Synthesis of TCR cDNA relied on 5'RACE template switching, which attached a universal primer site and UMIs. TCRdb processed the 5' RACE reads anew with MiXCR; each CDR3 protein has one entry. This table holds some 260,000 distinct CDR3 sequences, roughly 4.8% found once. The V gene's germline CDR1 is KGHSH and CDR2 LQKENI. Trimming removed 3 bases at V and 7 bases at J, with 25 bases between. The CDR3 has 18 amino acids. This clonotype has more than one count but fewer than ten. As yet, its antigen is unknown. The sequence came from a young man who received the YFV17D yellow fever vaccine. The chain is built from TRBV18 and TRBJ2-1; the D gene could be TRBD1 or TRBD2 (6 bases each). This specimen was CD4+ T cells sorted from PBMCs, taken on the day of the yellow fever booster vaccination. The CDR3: CASSPQPAGAGTKNEQFF. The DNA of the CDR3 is TGTGCCAGCTCACCTCAACCGGCCGGGGCGGGGACAAAGAATGAGCAGTTCTTC.